This TCR beta chain is drawn from a study of breast tumors, draining lymph nodes, adjacent tissues. This clonotype showed up many times. Breast cancer patients provided tissue from their axillary draining lymph nodes. One entry per CDR3 protein, called by TCRdb with MiXCR from the multiplex PCR reads. The profile covers some 150,000 distinct CDR3 sequences, with around 22% appearing a single time and around 2.6% taken by the ten largest. The germline V and J ends were trimmed by 6 bases and 1 base, with 9 bases remaining between them. Germline CDR1 and CDR2: ENHRY and SYGVKD. The CDR3 is 14 amino acids.

What was sequenced was axillary lymph node tissue. This clonotype was sampled from a female donor with breast cancer. Some clones in this sample may be carry-over from other donors' samples. V usage is TRBV10-3 and J usage is TRBJ2-2, with unresolved D. The CDR3 nucleotides are TGTGCCATCAGAGAGGAGCTGAACACCGGGGAGCTGTTTTTT. Protein: CAIREELNTGELFF.